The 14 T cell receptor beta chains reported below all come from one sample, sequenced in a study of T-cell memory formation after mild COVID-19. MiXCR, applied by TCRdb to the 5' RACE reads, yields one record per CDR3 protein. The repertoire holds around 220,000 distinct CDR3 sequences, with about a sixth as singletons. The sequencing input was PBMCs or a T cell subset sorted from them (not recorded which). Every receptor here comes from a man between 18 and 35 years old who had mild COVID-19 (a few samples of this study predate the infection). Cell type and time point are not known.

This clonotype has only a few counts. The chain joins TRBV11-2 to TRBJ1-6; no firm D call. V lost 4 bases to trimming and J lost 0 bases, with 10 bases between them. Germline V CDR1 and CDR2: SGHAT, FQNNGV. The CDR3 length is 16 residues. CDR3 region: CASSSDGSSYNSPLHF. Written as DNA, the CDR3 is TGTGCCAGCAGCTCCGACGGCAGCTCCTATAATTCACCCCTCCACTTT.

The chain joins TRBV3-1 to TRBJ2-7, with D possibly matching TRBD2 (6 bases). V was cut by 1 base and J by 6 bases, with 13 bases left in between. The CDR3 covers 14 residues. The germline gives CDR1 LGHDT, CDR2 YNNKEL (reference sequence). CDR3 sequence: CASSQGMRAGEQYV. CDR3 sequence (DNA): TGTGCCAGCAGCCAAGGGATGCGAGCGGGCGAGCAGTACGTC.

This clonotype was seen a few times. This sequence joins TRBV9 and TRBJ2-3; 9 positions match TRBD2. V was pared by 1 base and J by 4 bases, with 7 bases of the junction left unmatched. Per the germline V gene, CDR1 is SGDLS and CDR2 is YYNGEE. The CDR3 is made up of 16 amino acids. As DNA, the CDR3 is TGTGCCAGCAGCGTAAGGCGGGGGGGCCGGGCAGATACGCAGTATTTT. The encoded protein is CASSVRRGGRADTQYF.

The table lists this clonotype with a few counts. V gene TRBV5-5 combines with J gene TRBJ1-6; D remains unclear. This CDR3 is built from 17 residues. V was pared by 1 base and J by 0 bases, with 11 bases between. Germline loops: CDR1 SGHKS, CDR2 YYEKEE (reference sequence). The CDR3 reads CASSLFRESSYNSPLHF. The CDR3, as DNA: TGTGCCAGCAGCTTGTTTCGGGAGAGCTCCTATAATTCACCCCTCCACTTT. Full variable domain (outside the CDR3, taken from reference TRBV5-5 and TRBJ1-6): DAGVTQSPTHLIKTRGQQVTLRCSPISGHKSVSWYQQVLGQGPQFIFQYYEKEERGRGNFPDRFSARQFPNYSSELNVNALLLGDSALYLCASSLFRESSYNSPLHFGNGTRLTVT.

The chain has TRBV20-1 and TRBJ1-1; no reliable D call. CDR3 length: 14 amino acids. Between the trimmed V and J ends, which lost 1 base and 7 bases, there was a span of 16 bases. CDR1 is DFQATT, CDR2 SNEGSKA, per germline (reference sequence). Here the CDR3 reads CSARVSLGLGEAFF. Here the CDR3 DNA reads TGCAGTGCTAGAGTCTCGTTGGGCTTGGGTGAAGCTTTCTTT.

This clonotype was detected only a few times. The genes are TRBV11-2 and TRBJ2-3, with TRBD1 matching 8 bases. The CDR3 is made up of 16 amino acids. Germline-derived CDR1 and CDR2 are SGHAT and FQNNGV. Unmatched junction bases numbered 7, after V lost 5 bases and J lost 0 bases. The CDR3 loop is CASSLRRDRSTDTQYF. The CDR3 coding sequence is TGTGCCAGCAGCCTTCGGCGGGACAGGAGCACAGATACGCAGTATTTT.

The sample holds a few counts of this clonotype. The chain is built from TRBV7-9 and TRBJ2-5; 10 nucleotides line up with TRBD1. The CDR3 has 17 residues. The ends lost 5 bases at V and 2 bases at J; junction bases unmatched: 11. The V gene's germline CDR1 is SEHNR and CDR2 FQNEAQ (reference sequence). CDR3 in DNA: TGTGCCAGCAGCCATCCGCCCGGGACAGGGGCTCAAGAGACCCAGTACTTC. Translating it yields CASSHPPGTGAQETQYF. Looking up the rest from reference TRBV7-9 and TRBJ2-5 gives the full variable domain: DTGVSQNPRHKITKRGQNVTFRCDPISEHNRLYWYRQTLGQGPEFLTYFQNEAQLEKSRLLSDRFSAERPKGSFSTLEIQRTEQGDSAMYLCASSHPPGTGAQETQYFGPGTRLLVL.

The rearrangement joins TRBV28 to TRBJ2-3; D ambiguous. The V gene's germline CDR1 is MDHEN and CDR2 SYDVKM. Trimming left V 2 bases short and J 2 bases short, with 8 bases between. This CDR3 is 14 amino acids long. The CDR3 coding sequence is TGTGCCAGCAGTTTAAGGGCGATCACAGATACGCAGTATTTT. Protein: CASSLRAITDTQYF.

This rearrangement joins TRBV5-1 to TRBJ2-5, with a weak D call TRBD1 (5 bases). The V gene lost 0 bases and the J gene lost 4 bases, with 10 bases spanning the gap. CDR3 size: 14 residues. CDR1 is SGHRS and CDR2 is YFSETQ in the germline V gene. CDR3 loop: CASSLVDSLETQYF. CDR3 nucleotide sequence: TGCGCCAGCAGCTTGGTAGACAGCTTAGAGACCCAGTACTTC.

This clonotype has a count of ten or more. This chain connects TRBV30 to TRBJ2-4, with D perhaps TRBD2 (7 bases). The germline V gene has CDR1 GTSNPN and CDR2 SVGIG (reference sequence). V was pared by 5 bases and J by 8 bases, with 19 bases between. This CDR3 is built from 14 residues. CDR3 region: CAWWAGRGLHIQYF. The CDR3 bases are TGTGCCTGGTGGGCAGGGAGGGGGTTACACATTCAGTACTTC. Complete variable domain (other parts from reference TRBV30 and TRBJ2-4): SQTIHQWPATLVQPVGSPLSLECTVEGTSNPNLYWYRQAAGRGLQLLFYSVGIGQISSEVPQNLSASRPQDRQFILSSKKLLLSDSGFYLCAWWAGRGLHIQYFGAGTRLSVL.

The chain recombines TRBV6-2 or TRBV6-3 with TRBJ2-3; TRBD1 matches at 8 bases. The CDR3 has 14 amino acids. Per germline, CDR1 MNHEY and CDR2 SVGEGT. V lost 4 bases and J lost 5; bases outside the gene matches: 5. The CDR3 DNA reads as TGTGCCAGCAGTTGGGGTGGGACAGGAGATACGCAGTATTTT. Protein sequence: CASSWGGTGDTQYF.

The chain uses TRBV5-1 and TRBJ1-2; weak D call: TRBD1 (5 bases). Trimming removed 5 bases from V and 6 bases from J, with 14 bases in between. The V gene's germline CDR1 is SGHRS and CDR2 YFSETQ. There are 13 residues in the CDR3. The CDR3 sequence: CASSQGPENGYTF. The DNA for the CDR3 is TGCGCCAGCAGTCAGGGTCCGGAGAATGGCTACACCTTC.

The CDR3 sequence: CASSQGQGKGAFF. Here the CDR3 DNA reads TGTGCCAGCAGCCAAGGACAGGGGAAGGGAGCTTTCTTT. The J gene is TRBJ1-1, the V gene TRBV3-1; 8 positions match TRBD1. The CDR3 is 13 residues long. CDR1 and CDR2 (germline): LGHDT, YNNKEL (reference sequence). Trimming at V came to 1 base and at J to 10 bases, leaving 5 bases not matched to a gene.

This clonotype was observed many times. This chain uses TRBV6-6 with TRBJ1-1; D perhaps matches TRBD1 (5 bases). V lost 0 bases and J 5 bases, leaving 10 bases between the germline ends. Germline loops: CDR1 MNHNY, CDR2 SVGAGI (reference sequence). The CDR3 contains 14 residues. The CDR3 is CASSYSREGTEAFF. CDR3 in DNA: TGTGCCAGCAGTTACTCGCGAGAGGGGACTGAAGCTTTCTTT.